This T cell receptor (beta chain) comes out of a study of T cells after yellow fever vaccination. This clonotype was counted only a few times. TCRdb itself ran the 5' RACE reads through MiXCR, one entry per CDR3 protein. The table has roughly 310,000 distinct CDR3 sequences, approximately 9% seen once; the top ten hold 18%. Sequenced here: PBMCs, sampled on the day of the first yellow fever vaccination. This TCR was recovered from a young man who received the YFV17D yellow fever vaccine.

CDR3 region: CATSRGQGSVVQYV. CDR3 coding DNA: TGTGCCACCAGCAGAGGACAGGGGTCGGTGGTGCAGTACGTC. The chain recombines TRBV15 with TRBJ2-7, with TRBD1 identical over 8 bases. CDR3 length: 14 residues. Germline CDR1 and CDR2: LNHNV and YYDKDF (reference sequence). The trim removed 1 base at V and 9 bases at J, leaving 8 bases unmatched.